This T cell receptor beta chain stems from a study of cytomegalovirus exposure and HLA in healthy donors. Study findings and constraints: According to the study, roughly 160 TCR beta chains were cytomegalovirus-associated. Reportedly, HLA-A and HLA-B alleles of most subjects were accurately predicted from TCR beta.

Researchers ran the PCR with 60 Vbeta and 13 Jbeta primers. This table comes from immunoSEQ multiplex PCR, and its TCRdb copy is limited to in-frame clones, with some not included. The repertoire holds fewer than 130,000 clones, with 65% to 80% as singletons. This clone came up once. The antigen remains undetermined. V was shortened by 5 bases and J by 7 bases, with 14 bases between the two germline ends. The V gene's germline CDR1 is MGHDK and CDR2 SYGVNS. This CDR3 spans 13 amino acids. The rearrangement uses TRBV25-1 and TRBJ1-2; D uncertain. The source material was PBMCs. This clonotype was obtained from a woman in her thirties or forties in good health and CMV-seronegative. The CDR3 here is CASSHGVFLGYTF. CDR3 DNA: TGTGCCAGCAGTCACGGGGTTTTCCTTGGCTACACCTTC.